This entry lists 15 T cell receptor beta chains sequenced from one sample in a study of T cell responses to AZD1222 COVID-19 vaccine. The repertoire was sequenced with immunoSEQ multiplex PCR; TCRdb's copy has only in-frame clones and lacks some. The data hold 100,000 to 110,000 clones, with over 90% observed a single time. The source was peripheral blood, collected on day 0 of AZD1222 vaccination. Receptors were obtained from an adult in good health.

This rearrangement joins TRBV5-1 to TRBJ2-7; TRBD2 might be the D (7 bases). The CDR3 runs to 14 residues. The V end was cut by 4 bases, the J end by 2 bases, with 13 bases between. CDR1 and CDR2 from the germline V gene are SGHRS and YFSETQ. This chain's CDR3 is CASSSTGTTYEQYF. The CDR3 region has the DNA TGCGCCAGCAGCAGTACAGGGACTACCTACGAGCAGTACTTC.

This sequence joins TRBV6-1 and TRBJ2-1; D might be TRBD1 (5 bases). The CDR3 length is 15 residues. Trimming took off 0 bases at V and 3 bases at J, with 9 bases between the two ends. Looked up from germline, CDR1 is MNHNS and CDR2 is SASEGT. The CDR3 region is CASSEARGLYNEQFF. CDR3 nucleotide sequence: TGTGCCAGCAGTGAAGCAAGGGGCCTCTACAATGAGCAGTTCTTC.

The chain carries TRBV28 and TRBJ1-4, with a tentative D call TRBD1 (5 bases). Trimming took off 6 bases at V and 1 base at J, with 12 bases between the two ends. Germline V gives CDR1 MDHEN, CDR2 SYDVKM. This CDR3 spans 15 amino acids. The CDR3 DNA reads as TGTGCCAGCAGGTTTTTTCAGGGAACTAATGAAAAACTGTTTTTT. Protein product: CASRFFQGTNEKLFF.

The gene calls are TRBV5-4 and TRBJ2-1, with 10 positions matching TRBD1. Unmatched junction bases numbered 5, after V lost 4 bases and J lost 4 bases. Germline CDR1 and CDR2: SGHNT and YYREEE (reference sequence). The CDR3 contains 15 residues. This CDR3 reads CASSRGQGGYNEQFF. The CDR3 region has the DNA TGTGCCAGCAGCAGAGGACAGGGGGGTTACAATGAGCAGTTCTTC.

The chain recombines TRBV6-1 with TRBJ2-1; D is possibly TRBD1 (6 bases). CDR1 and CDR2 from the germline V gene are MNHNS and SASEGT. This CDR3 has 15 amino acids. Trimming stripped 3 bases from V and 1 base from J, with 10 bases between. The CDR3 loop is CASSEARGSYNEQFF. CDR3 bases: TGTGCCAGCAGTGAGGCGAGGGGGTCCTACAATGAGCAGTTCTTC.

V usage is TRBV18 and J usage is TRBJ1-3; a possible D gene is TRBD1 (5 bases). CDR3 size: 15 residues. Trimming left V 0 bases short and J 7 bases short, with 13 bases between. CDR1 and CDR2 from the germline V gene are KGHSH and LQKENI. DNA for the CDR3: TGTGCCAGCTCACCACCGTCTATGGGGGGGAACACCATATATTTT. This translates into CASSPPSMGGNTIYF.

This clone showed up just once. The J gene is TRBJ1-1, the V gene TRBV18, with 9 positions matching TRBD1. Germline trimming cut 2 bases from V and 4 bases from J; bases unmatched to any gene: 5. Germline CDR1 reads KGHSH; CDR2 reads LQKENI. The CDR3 runs to 15 residues. The CDR3, as DNA: TGTGCCAGCTCACCAGGAATGACAGGGGGCACTGAAGCTTTCTTT. Translating gives CASSPGMTGGTEAFF.

The gene calls are TRBV7-2 and TRBJ2-1, with 9 bases identical to TRBD2. The CDR3 runs to 18 residues. Trimming cost V 1 base and J 7 bases; bases outside gene matches: 14. Germline V gene sequence: CDR1 SGHTA, CDR2 FQGNSA. For the CDR3, the DNA is TGTGCCAGCAGCTTAGTGGTTTCGGGGGGACTAGCTTGGAATGAGCAGTTCTTC. Protein product: CASSLVVSGGLAWNEQFF.

This rearrangement joins TRBV19 to TRBJ2-2, with D tentatively TRBD1 (5 bases). V gave up 9 bases and J gave up 4 bases, with 6 bases separating them. The CDR3 length is 11 residues. CDR1 LNHDA and CDR2 SQIVND come from the germline V gene (reference sequence). CDR3 nucleotides: TGTGCCAGCACAGGCACCGGGGAGCTGTTTTTT. Translated, it gives CASTGTGELFF.

This chain joins TRBV27 and TRBJ1-3; D possibly corresponds to TRBD1 (5 bases). This CDR3 comprises 19 residues. Between the trimmed V and J ends, which lost 2 bases and 0 bases, there was a span of 20 bases. CDR1 and CDR2 (germline): MNHEY, SMNVEV (reference sequence). CDR3 amino acids: CASSLLRDPCRSSGNTIYF. CDR3 nucleotides: TGTGCCAGCAGTTTACTCCGGGACCCGTGCCGGAGCTCTGGAAACACCATATATTTT.

The chain couples TRBV7-9 to TRBJ1-5; D gene uncertain. Germline V gene sequence: CDR1 SEHNR, CDR2 FQNEAQ (reference sequence). The CDR3 has 14 residues. V gave up 8 bases and J gave up 3 bases, with 14 bases separating them. The CDR3 bases are TGTGCCAGCTGCCTGACCGGCGACAATCAGCCCCAGCATTTT. Its translation is CASCLTGDNQPQHF.

The rearrangement links TRBV27 to TRBJ2-7; 8 bases agree with TRBD2. Germline V lookup: CDR1 MNHEY, CDR2 SMNVEV (reference sequence). The CDR3 spans 15 residues. Trimming cost V 2 bases and J 4 bases; bases outside gene matches: 7. The CDR3 nucleotides are TGTGCCAGCAGTTTAGGCGGGGGGTCTGAGTACGAGCAGTACTTC. The encoded protein is CASSLGGGSEYEQYF.

The chain links TRBV5-1 to TRBJ2-3; D might be TRBD1 (6 bases). In germline, CDR1 is SGHRS, CDR2 YFSETQ. There are 15 residues in the CDR3. Trimming stripped 2 bases from V and 7 bases from J, with 17 bases between. The CDR3 is CASSFLAGAENTQYF. CDR3 sequence (DNA): TGCGCCAGCAGCTTTTTGGCAGGGGCTGAGAATACGCAGTATTTT.

The gene calls are TRBV25-1 and TRBJ2-7, with 7 bases identical to TRBD2. This CDR3 comprises 12 residues. V lost 8 bases to trimming and J lost 9 bases; unmatched junction nucleotides: 10. The germline gives CDR1 MGHDK, CDR2 SYGVNS. The CDR3 DNA reads as TGTGCCAGCGGGGAATCTAGCGGACGGCAGTACTTC. Protein sequence: CASGESSGRQYF.

The chain has TRBV5-1 and TRBJ2-1; 14 bases agree with TRBD2. The CDR3 loop spans 17 amino acids. The germline V gene encodes CDR1 SGHRS and CDR2 YFSETQ. The J segment lost 4 bases and the V segment lost 4 bases, leaving 7 bases of the junction unmatched. For the CDR3, the DNA is TGCGCCAGCAGCACCGGGACTAGCGGGAGTCTGTACAATGAGCAGTTCTTC. Translating it yields CASSTGTSGSLYNEQFF.